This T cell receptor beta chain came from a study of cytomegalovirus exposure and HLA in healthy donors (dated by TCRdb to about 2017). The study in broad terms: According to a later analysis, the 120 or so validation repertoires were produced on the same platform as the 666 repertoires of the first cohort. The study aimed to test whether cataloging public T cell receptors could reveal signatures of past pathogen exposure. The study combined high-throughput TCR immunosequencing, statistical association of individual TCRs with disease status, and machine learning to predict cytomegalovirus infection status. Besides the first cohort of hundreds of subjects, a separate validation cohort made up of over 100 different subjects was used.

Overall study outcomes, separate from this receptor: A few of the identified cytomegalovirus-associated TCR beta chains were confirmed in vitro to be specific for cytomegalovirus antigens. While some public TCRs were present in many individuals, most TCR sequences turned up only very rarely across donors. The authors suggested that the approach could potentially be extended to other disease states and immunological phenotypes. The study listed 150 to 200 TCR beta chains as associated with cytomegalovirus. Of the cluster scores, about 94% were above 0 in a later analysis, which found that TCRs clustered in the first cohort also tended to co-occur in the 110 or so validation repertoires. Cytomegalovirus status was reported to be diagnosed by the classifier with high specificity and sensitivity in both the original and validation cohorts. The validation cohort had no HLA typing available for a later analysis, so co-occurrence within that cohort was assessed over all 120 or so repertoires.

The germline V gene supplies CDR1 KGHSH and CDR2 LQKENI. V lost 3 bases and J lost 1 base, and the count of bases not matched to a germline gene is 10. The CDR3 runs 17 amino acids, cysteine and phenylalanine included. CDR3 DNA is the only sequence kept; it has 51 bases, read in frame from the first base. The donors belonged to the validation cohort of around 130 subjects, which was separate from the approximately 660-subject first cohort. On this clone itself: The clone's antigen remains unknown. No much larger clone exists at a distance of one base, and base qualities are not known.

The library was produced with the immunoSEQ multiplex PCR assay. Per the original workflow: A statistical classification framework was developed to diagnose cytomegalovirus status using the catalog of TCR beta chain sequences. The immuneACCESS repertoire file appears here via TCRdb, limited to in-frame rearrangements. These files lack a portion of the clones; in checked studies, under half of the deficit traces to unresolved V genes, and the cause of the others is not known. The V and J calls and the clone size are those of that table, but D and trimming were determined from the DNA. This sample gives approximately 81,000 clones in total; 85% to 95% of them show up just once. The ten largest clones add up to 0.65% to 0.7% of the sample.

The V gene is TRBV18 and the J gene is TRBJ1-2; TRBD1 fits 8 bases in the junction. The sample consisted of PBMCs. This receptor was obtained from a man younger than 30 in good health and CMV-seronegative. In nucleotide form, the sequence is TGTGCCAGCTCACCCCTCGGGGACAGGCAAGTTAACTATGGCTACACCTTC. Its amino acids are CASSPLGDRQVNYGYTF. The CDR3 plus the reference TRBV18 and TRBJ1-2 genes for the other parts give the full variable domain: NAGVMQNPRHLVRRRGQEARLRCSPMKGHSHVYWYRQLPEEGLKFMVYLQKENIIDESGMPKERFSAEFPKEGPSILRIQQVVRGDSAAYFCASSPLGDRQVNYGYTFGSGTRLTVV.